This is a list of T cell receptor beta chains from one sample in a study of neurological immune-mediated disorders. From the 5' RACE reads, TCRdb called clonotypes with MiXCR, one entry per CDR3 protein. The table lists around 80,000 distinct CDR3 sequences, 9% to 12% of them singletons. The sample consisted of PBMCs. The receptor source for this set is a man in his forties in good health. Both conserved end residues are part of each CDR3. Fields, in order: D gene, clone size, J gene, V gene, CDR3 protein, CDR3 DNA. D genes are given only for firm matches. Size is omitted from some rows. Given values are once, few, many or a class for expanded clones.

TRBD1 | many | TRBJ1-1 | TRBV10-3 | CAISESNRGNTEAFF | TGTGCCATCAGTGAGTCGAACAGGGGGAACACTGAAGCTTTCTTT
. | . | TRBJ1-1 | TRBV21-1 | CASSNLRQGAPMNTEAFF | TGTGCCAGCAGCAACCTCAGACAGGGCGCACCAATGAACACTGAAGCTTTCTTT
. | many | TRBJ1-2 | TRBV12-3/TRBV12-4 | CASSLSRTGYTF | TGTGCCAGCAGTTTGTCCCGTACTGGCTACACCTTC
. | many | TRBJ2-3 | TRBV7-7 | CASSFTSDFYDTQYF | TGTGCTAGCAGCTTCACCTCGGACTTTTACGATACGCAGTATTTT
. | few | TRBJ2-6 | TRBV24-1 | CATSDYGDSHSGANVLTF | TGTGCCACCAGTGATTATGGAGACTCCCACTCTGGGGCCAACGTCCTGACTTTC
. | . | TRBJ2-5 | TRBV5-1 | CASSLCWRETQYF | TGCGCCAGCAGCTTGTGTTGGCGAGAGACCCAGTACTTC
TRBD2 | many | TRBJ2-1 | TRBV4-2 | CASSQESSGGSFYNEQFF | TGTGCCAGCAGCCAAGAGTCTAGCGGGGGGTCCTTCTACAATGAGCAGTTCTTC
TRBD1 | many | TRBJ1-6 | TRBV7-9 | CASSLPGQNSPLHF | TGTGCCAGCAGCTTGCCGGGACAGAATTCACCCCTCCACTTT
. | many | TRBJ1-4 | TRBV3-1 | CASSQNRASEKLFF | TGTGCCAGCAGCCAAAATCGGGCAAGTGAAAAACTGTTTTTT
. | . | TRBJ2-5 | TRBV28 | CASSILPGTGAQETQYF | TGTGCCAGCAGTATATTACCAGGGACGGGGGCTCAAGAGACCCAGTACTTC
. | . | TRBJ1-3 | TRBV7-3 | CASSLSGVSGNTIYF | TGTGCCAGCAGCTTAAGCGGAGTCTCTGGAAACACCATATATTTT
. | . | TRBJ2-2 | TRBV19 | CASSARTATGELFF | TGTGCCAGTAGTGCGAGGACAGCCACCGGGGAGCTGTTTTTT
. | few | TRBJ2-1 | TRBV2 | CASRWLGVYNEQFF | TGTGCCAGCAGATGGTTAGGGGTCTACAATGAGCAGTTCTTC
. | many | TRBJ1-1 | TRBV7-8 | CASSLRVSTEAFF | TGTGCCAGCAGCTTAAGGGTTAGCACTGAAGCTTTCTTT
. | many | TRBJ1-2 | TRBV10-3 | CAIRVEEYGYTF | TGTGCCATCAGGGTGGAGGAATATGGCTACACCTTC
TRBD1 | . | TRBJ1-3 | TRBV5-5 | CANSSDRLPRNTIYF | TGTGCCAACAGCTCGGACAGGCTGCCGAGAAACACCATATATTTT
TRBD1 | many | TRBJ2-7 | TRBV19 | CASSITGGYEQYF | TGTGCCAGTAGTATAACAGGGGGCTACGAGCAGTACTTC
TRBD2 | medium-sized | TRBJ2-3 | TRBV20-1 | CSARELAGARDTQYF | TGCAGTGCTAGAGAACTAGCGGGGGCTAGAGATACGCAGTATTTT
TRBD2 | many | TRBJ2-5 | TRBV5-1 | CASSWLLAGQETQYF | TGCGCCAGCAGCTGGCTCCTAGCGGGTCAAGAGACCCAGTACTTC
TRBD1 | many | TRBJ1-6 | TRBV5-1 | CASSLVGLGQGNSPLHF | TGCGCCAGCAGCTTGGTCGGTCTTGGACAGGGTAATTCACCCCTCCACTTT
TRBD1 | many | TRBJ1-5 | TRBV29-1 | CSVADRGNNQPQHF | TGCAGCGTAGCAGACAGGGGGAACAATCAGCCCCAGCATTTT
. | many | TRBJ1-2 | TRBV5-5 | CASVSIVPGAYGYTF | TGTGCCAGTGTGTCAATCGTCCCAGGAGCCTATGGCTACACCTTC
. | few | TRBJ2-5 | TRBV27 | CASSLLVKETQYF | TGTGCCAGCAGTTTACTGGTCAAAGAGACCCAGTACTTC
TRBD1 | few | TRBJ2-1 | TRBV5-1 | CASRRLGTGPNEQFF | TGCGCCAGCAGACGACTTGGGACAGGGCCCAATGAGCAGTTCTTC
TRBD1 | many | TRBJ1-5 | TRBV10-3 | CAISESTGVGQPQHF | TGTGCCATCAGTGAGTCGACAGGGGTTGGACAGCCCCAGCATTTT
. | many | TRBJ2-5 | TRBV20-1 | CSARGKETQYF | TGCAGTGCTAGAGGCAAAGAGACCCAGTACTTC
TRBD1 | many | TRBJ1-3 | TRBV10-3 | CAISGRSGTELGTIYF | TGTGCCATCAGTGGCCGCTCCGGGACAGAGCTCGGCACCATATATTTT